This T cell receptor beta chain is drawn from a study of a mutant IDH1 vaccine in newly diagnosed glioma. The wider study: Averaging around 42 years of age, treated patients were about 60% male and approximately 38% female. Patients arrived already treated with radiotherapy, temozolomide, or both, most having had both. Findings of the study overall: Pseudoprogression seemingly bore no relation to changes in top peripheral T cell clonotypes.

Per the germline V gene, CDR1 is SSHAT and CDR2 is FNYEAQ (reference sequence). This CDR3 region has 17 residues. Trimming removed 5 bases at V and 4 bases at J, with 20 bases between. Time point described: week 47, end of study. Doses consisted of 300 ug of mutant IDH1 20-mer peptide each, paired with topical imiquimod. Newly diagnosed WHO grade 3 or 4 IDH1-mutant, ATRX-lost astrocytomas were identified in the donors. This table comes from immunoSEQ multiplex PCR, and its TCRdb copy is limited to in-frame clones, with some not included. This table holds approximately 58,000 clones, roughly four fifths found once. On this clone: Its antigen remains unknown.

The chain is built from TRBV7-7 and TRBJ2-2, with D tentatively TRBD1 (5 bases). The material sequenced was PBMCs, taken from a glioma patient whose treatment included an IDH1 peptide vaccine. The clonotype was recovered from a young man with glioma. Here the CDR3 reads CASSPVLQEKITGELFF. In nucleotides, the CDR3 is TGTGCCAGCAGCCCCGTTTTACAGGAGAAGATCACCGGGGAGCTGTTTTTT.